This record covers a single T cell receptor beta chain. This specimen comes from a study of CD4 and CD8 cells across lung adenocarcinoma regions. V lost 2 bases, J lost 0 bases, and 13 bases lay in between. Germline V gene data show CDR1 as WSHSY and CDR2 as SAAADI. The CDR3 is 16 residues long. Localized lung adenocarcinoma, a non-small cell lung cancer, affected the donors. TCRdb re-analysed the PCR reads in MiXCR, keeping a single row per CDR3 protein. Of tens of thousands of distinct CDR3 sequences listed, over 45% are singletons. The chain joins TRBV10-2 to TRBJ2-5; D remains ambiguous. The sequence was obtained from a male donor with lung adenocarcinoma. The CD4 and CD8 labels of this study may be unreliable. Input material: CD8+ T cells from the center of a lung tumor. CDR3 bases: TGCGCCAGCAGTGAGCCCTCTGGGCTACACCAAGAGACCCAGTACTTC. It yields the protein CASSEPSGLHQETQYF.